Below are 20 T cell receptor beta chains sequenced from a single sample in a study of response to subunit inactivated influenza vaccine (dated by TCRdb to the late 2010s). Library preparation was by RT-PCR. Sequenced using an Illumina HiSeq 2500. TCRdb redid the processing of the public reads, applying fastp at Q25 and MiXCR, and retained in-frame beta chains. When rows share a CDR3 protein, they turn into one entry using the most common DNA and genes. The sample has about 700,000 distinct CDR3 sequences on record, 11% to 15% of them singletons. 6% to 8% of the sample lies in the top ten. Sequenced here: PBMCs from blood, sampled around two weeks before vaccination. The receptor set was obtained from a man in his forties or fifties who received an inactivated influenza vaccine. Donor details come from another sample of the same person, matched by shared clones.

The rearrangement links TRBV24-1 to TRBJ2-1; D is ambiguous. Germline-derived CDR1 and CDR2 are KGHDR and SFDVKD. CDR3 size: 15 residues. V lost 2 bases and J lost 6, with 13 bases in between. CDR3 sequence (DNA): TGTGCCACCAGTGATTCCCGAACTGATTTCAATGAGCAGTTCTTC. It encodes CATSDSRTDFNEQFF.

The table lists this clonotype with a few counts. The chain combines TRBV20-1 with TRBJ2-1; D is possibly TRBD1 (5 bases). Germline values: CDR1 DFQATT, CDR2 SNEGSKA (reference sequence). Trimming pared 0 bases from V and 1 base from J, leaving 10 bases between. This CDR3 region has 15 residues. The CDR3 loop is CSARDSGFSYNEQFF. DNA for the CDR3: TGCAGTGCTAGAGATTCAGGGTTTTCCTACAATGAGCAGTTCTTC.

The rearrangement links TRBV7-9 to TRBJ2-3, with D perhaps matching TRBD1 or TRBD2 (5 bases each). Between the trimmed V and J ends, which lost 5 bases and 4 bases, there was a span of 19 bases. CDR3 length: 16 residues. In germline, CDR1 is SEHNR, CDR2 FQNEAQ (reference sequence). CDR3 in DNA: TGTGCCAGCAGCCCAGGGCGAGCGGCGGTTTCAGATACGCAGTATTTT. Residues: CASSPGRAAVSDTQYF.

This clonotype has just a few counts. The gene calls are TRBV27 and TRBJ2-3, with 8 bases matching TRBD2. Germline lookup yields CDR1 MNHEY and CDR2 SMNVEV (reference sequence). The CDR3 spans 15 residues. V lost 7 bases and J lost 6; bases outside the gene matches: 12. The CDR3 spells CASNRGRGVSDTQYF. CDR3 DNA sequence: TGTGCCAGCAACCGGGGGCGGGGGGTCTCCGATACGCAGTATTTT.

This clonotype was found many times. The CDR3 DNA reads as TGTGCCAGTAGTATCACCGGGAATCTCGACAATGAGCAGTTCTTC. Its protein is CASSITGNLDNEQFF. V is TRBV19 and J is TRBJ2-1; D possibly corresponds to TRBD2 (5 bases). This CDR3 contains 15 residues. CDR1 is LNHDA and CDR2 is SQIVND in the germline V gene (reference sequence). The V and J ends lost 3 bases and 5 bases respectively, with 14 bases between them.

This clonotype was counted many times. CDR3 coding DNA: TGTGCCAGCAGTCCATGGACAGACAATCAGCCCCAGCATTTT. This encodes CASSPWTDNQPQHF. V is TRBV6-1 and J is TRBJ1-5; D is perhaps TRBD1 (6 bases). Germline V gene sequence: CDR1 MNHNS, CDR2 SASEGT. There are 14 residues in the CDR3. V gave up 5 bases and J gave up 3 bases, with 11 bases separating them.

This clonotype came up a few times. The rearrangement links TRBV5-4 to TRBJ2-1; 9 bases are shared with TRBD1. V shed 3 bases, J shed 9 bases, and the junction held 7 bases outside the gene matches. Germline CDR1 reads SGHNT; CDR2 reads YYREEE (reference sequence). The CDR3 loop spans 14 amino acids. CDR3 sequence (DNA): TGTGCCAGCAGCTCCCCGGGACAGGGCAGTGAGCAGTTCTTC. Translated, it gives CASSSPGQGSEQFF.

This clonotype was seen only a few times. The junction does not match germline at one end; this may be a read error. This chain links TRBV7-9 with TRBJ2-7, with D maybe TRBD1 (5 bases). Per the germline V gene, CDR1 is SEHNR and CDR2 is FQNEAQ (reference sequence). CDR3 length: 12 amino acids. The CDR3 reads CASSLSHRRQHF. CDR3 sequence (DNA): TGTGCCAGCAGCCTCAGTCACAGGCGGCAGCACTTC.

The chain combines TRBV20-1 with TRBJ2-3; maybe TRBD1 (6 bases). The V gene's germline CDR1 is DFQATT and CDR2 SNEGSKA (reference sequence). Between the trimmed V and J ends, which lost 5 bases and 1 base, there was a span of 13 bases. This CDR3 region has 14 residues. The CDR3 DNA follows: TGCAGTGCTGGAGGACGACAGGGCACAGATACGCAGTATTTT. Amino acids: CSAGGRQGTDTQYF.

This clonotype has a handful of counts. The chain joins TRBV20-1 to TRBJ2-3, with 10 bases matching TRBD2. Per germline, CDR1 DFQATT and CDR2 SNEGSKA (reference sequence). The CDR3 is made up of 16 amino acids. V dropped 3 bases and J dropped 6; count of bases not matched to a gene: 12. The chain's CDR3 is CSASSSSGGRGDTQYF. DNA of the CDR3: TGCAGTGCTAGTAGCTCTAGCGGGGGTAGAGGGGATACGCAGTATTTT.

There are a few counts of this clonotype. The chain is built from TRBV5-6 and TRBJ1-2; TRBD1 matches 11 bases. The CDR3 runs to 16 residues. Germline V lookup: CDR1 SGHDT, CDR2 YYEEEE. After removal of 1 base from V and 3 bases from J, the junction contained 5 bases not matched to a gene. This CDR3 reads CASSLTGQGAYYGYTF. CDR3 nucleotides: TGTGCCAGCAGCTTGACTGGACAGGGGGCATACTATGGCTACACCTTC.

V gene TRBV7-2 combines with J gene TRBJ2-3; no clear D gene. This CDR3 is 15 amino acids long. The germline V gene has CDR1 SGHTA and CDR2 FQGNSA. V was shortened by 7 bases and J by 10 bases, with 24 bases between the two germline ends. CDR3 in amino acids: CASTSSQAIGSPQYF. CDR3 bases: TGTGCCAGCACCTCCTCGCAAGCGATAGGGTCCCCGCAGTATTTT.

The chain couples TRBV11-2 to TRBJ1-6; weak D call: TRBD1 (6 bases). CDR1 SGHAT and CDR2 FQNNGV come from the germline V gene. The V gene lost 6 bases and the J gene lost 2 bases, with 11 bases spanning the gap. The length of the CDR3 is 15 residues. CDR3 coding DNA: TGTGCCAGCAGTCGACAGGCAACCTATAATTCACCCCTCCACTTT. This encodes CASSRQATYNSPLHF.

The chain joins TRBV18 to TRBJ1-5; no firm D call. The length of the CDR3 is 15 residues. Germline V gene sequence: CDR1 KGHSH, CDR2 LQKENI. V was clipped by 6 bases and J by 3 bases, with 15 bases between them. Written as DNA, the CDR3 is TGTGCCAGCTCTCAGGACCGCGTACCCAATCAGCCCCAGCATTTT. Its protein product is CASSQDRVPNQPQHF.

This chain uses TRBV10-2 with TRBJ2-5; D call uncertain. CDR3 length: 13 residues. The germline V gene encodes CDR1 WSHSY and CDR2 SAAADI. V was pared by 0 bases and J by 7 bases, with 9 bases between. The CDR3 coding sequence is TGCGCCAGCAGTGAGTCGATCATTGGGACCCAGTACTTC. This sequence encodes CASSESIIGTQYF.

This clonotype was counted only a few times. The chain employs TRBV25-1 and TRBJ1-5; D might be TRBD1 (5 bases). With 6 bases removed from V and 7 bases from J, the gap between germline ends came to 19 bases. The CDR3 consists of 15 residues. Germline loops: CDR1 MGHDK, CDR2 SYGVNS. The CDR3, as DNA: TGTGCCAGCAGGGGGGGAGGATACTCGGAACAGCCCCAGCATTTT. This gives the protein CASRGGGYSEQPQHF.

The chain links TRBV6-1 to TRBJ1-3; 8 bases align to TRBD1. Germline assignment: CDR1 MNHNS and CDR2 SASEGT. Trimming removed 6 bases from V and 4 bases from J; junction bases left unmatched: 8. This CDR3 has 15 residues. Here the CDR3 DNA reads TGTGCCAGCAGACCGGACAGGGTCTGGGGAAACACCATATATTTT. Protein product: CASRPDRVWGNTIYF.

A few counts support this clonotype. The chain is built from TRBV6-6 and TRBJ1-4; weak D call: TRBD1 (6 bases). Per the germline V gene, CDR1 is MNHNY and CDR2 is SVGAGI (reference sequence). This CDR3 comprises 12 residues. V gave up 8 bases and J gave up 7 bases, with 11 bases separating them. CDR3 DNA sequence: TGTGCCAGCTTGGACAGCTTTGAAAAACTGTTTTTT. The encoded protein is CASLDSFEKLFF.

This clonotype was recorded a few times. This CDR3 is CASSSSGGAQFF. The CDR3 coding sequence is TGTGCCAGCAGCTCGTCCGGCGGGGCCCAGTTCTTC. The chain couples TRBV7-2 to TRBJ2-1; D might be TRBD2 (6 bases). The CDR3 covers 12 residues. Trimming shortened V by 4 bases and J by 13 bases, and 14 bases separated the two germline ends. Germline V gene lookup returns CDR1 SGHTA and CDR2 FQGNSA.

The chain is built from TRBV4-3 and TRBJ2-7; TRBD2 matches 9 bases. The CDR3 spans 15 residues. CDR1 is LGHNA, CDR2 YSLEER, per germline. V trimming: 1 base; J trimming: 3 bases; junction bases outside the gene matches: 4. CDR3 bases: TGCGCCAGCAGCCAAGGCAGTAGCGGGGGCTACGAGCAGTACTTC. As protein: CASSQGSSGGYEQYF.